The 23 T cell receptor beta chains below were found in one sample sequenced in a study of T cells in Graves' hyperthyroidism and ophthalmopathy. TCR beta CDR3 region amplification was performed from RNA transcripts. TCR CDR3 underwent first-round RT-PCR with the HTBI primer set. TCRdb ran MiXCR on the multiplex PCR reads and lists one entry per CDR3 protein. The sample shows 500,000 or so distinct CDR3 sequences, 15% to 20% of them seen only once. What was sequenced was blood. These receptors were obtained from a young woman with Graves' ophthalmopathy.

In its sample, this clonotype was seen a few times. V gene TRBV14 combines with J gene TRBJ2-1; 12 bases align to TRBD2. J was trimmed by 9 bases and V by 4 bases; bases with no gene match: 10. The CDR3 consists of 16 residues. The germline V gene has CDR1 SGHDN and CDR2 FVKESK. The CDR3 sequence is CASSLRLAGVEGEQFF. The CDR3 DNA reads as TGTGCCAGCAGCCTACGACTAGCGGGAGTGGAGGGTGAGCAGTTCTTC.

There are many counts of this clonotype. V gene TRBV3-1 combines with J gene TRBJ2-2; 7 bases map to TRBD1. From germline, CDR1 is LGHDT and CDR2 YNNKEL (reference sequence). V trimming: 4 bases; J trimming: 0 bases; junction bases outside the gene matches: 8. The CDR3 consists of 17 residues. CDR3: CASSRSTGTANTGELFF. The CDR3 nucleotides are TGTGCCAGCAGCCGTTCTACCGGGACAGCGAACACCGGGGAGCTGTTTTTT.

The chain employs TRBV28 and TRBJ1-6; 9 bases agree with TRBD1. Germline lookup yields CDR1 MDHEN and CDR2 SYDVKM. The CDR3 totals 17 residues. J was trimmed by 9 bases and V by 5 bases; bases with no gene match: 14. Written as DNA, the CDR3 is TGTGCCAGCAGTCCGCTATGGACAGGGGCACCTCTTTCACCCCTCCACTTT. It encodes CASSPLWTGAPLSPLHF.

The chain recombines TRBV3-1 with TRBJ2-7; the D gene is possibly TRBD1 (6 bases). The germline V gene encodes CDR1 LGHDT and CDR2 YNNKEL (reference sequence). The CDR3 consists of 14 residues. Trimming took 2 bases from V and 2 from J, leaving 10 bases between them. The CDR3 bases are TGTGCCAGCAGCCAACAGACAGGAGCCTACGAGCAGTACTTC. Its protein product is CASSQQTGAYEQYF.

Note on this clonotype: This may be a read error: a much more frequent sequence differs by one nucleotide. The V call is TRBV28, the J call TRBJ1-1; no definite D call. Germline values: CDR1 MDHEN, CDR2 SYDVKM. Trimming left V 6 bases short and J 1 base short, with 12 bases between. The CDR3 consists of 14 residues. The chain's CDR3 is CASSPNWRNTEAFF. In nucleotides, the CDR3 is TGTGCCAGCAGCCCTAATTGGCGGAACACTGAAGCTTTCTTT.

The chain employs TRBV7-9 and TRBJ2-3; the match to TRBD1 covers 7 bases. The ends lost 1 base at V and 6 bases at J; junction bases unmatched: 7. CDR3 length: 15 amino acids. The germline gives CDR1 SEHNR, CDR2 FQNEAQ (reference sequence). CDR3 sequence: CASSLVGRGFDTQYF. CDR3 in DNA: TGTGCCAGCAGCTTAGTCGGCAGGGGGTTTGATACGCAGTATTTT.

CDR3 loop: CASSFGGLAGGRNEQFF. Written as DNA, the CDR3 is TGTGCCAGCAGTTTTGGGGGACTAGCGGGGGGGAGGAATGAGCAGTTCTTC. This rearrangement joins TRBV27 to TRBJ2-1; 16 bases align to TRBD2. The V gene's germline CDR1 is MNHEY and CDR2 SMNVEV (reference sequence). The ends lost 3 bases at V and 7 bases at J; junction bases unmatched: 6. The CDR3 has 17 amino acids.

The chain carries TRBV11-2 and TRBJ2-2; TRBD2 matches 11 bases. The trim removed 7 bases at V and 3 bases at J, leaving 13 bases unmatched. Germline V gene data show CDR1 as SGHAT and CDR2 as FQNNGV. CDR3 size: 18 residues. The CDR3 here is CASINVLAGGRDTGELFF. The CDR3 DNA reads TGTGCCAGCATCAACGTCCTAGCGGGGGGCCGGGACACCGGGGAGCTGTTTTTT.

This clonotype was seen ten or more times. The V call is TRBV2, the J call TRBJ2-2; TRBD1 matches 7 bases. The CDR3 runs 14 residues. Germline V gives CDR1 SNHLY, CDR2 FYNNEI. After removal of 6 bases from V and 5 bases from J, the junction contained 6 bases not matched to a gene. The CDR3 DNA sequence: TGTGCCAGCAGGGCCGGGACAGAAACCGGGGAGCTGTTTTTT. This translates into CASRAGTETGELFF.

Details on this clonotype: A read error may be the cause here, since a much bigger clone is one base away. DNA for the CDR3: TGCAGCGTTGAAACCCCTTTGGCACCAACTAGTGAAAAACTGTTTTTT. This codes for CSVETPLAPTSEKLFF. This sequence joins TRBV29-1 and TRBJ1-4, with D uncertain. CDR3 size: 16 residues. Germline V CDR1 and CDR2: SQVTM, ANQGSEA.

Only a few counts were recorded for this clonotype. The chain links TRBV6-1 to TRBJ1-1; TRBD1 aligns across 7 bases. This CDR3 contains 13 residues. Per germline, CDR1 MNHNS and CDR2 SASEGT. Unmatched junction bases numbered 5, after V lost 6 bases and J lost 4 bases. The CDR3 protein is CASRRTGSTEAFF. In DNA form, the CDR3 reads TGTGCCAGCAGGCGGACAGGATCCACTGAAGCTTTCTTT.

This clonotype occurred a few times. This chain links TRBV5-1 with TRBJ1-6; D not resolved. V was shortened by 0 bases and J by 13 bases, with 11 bases between the two germline ends. CDR3 length: 13 amino acids. Per germline, CDR1 SGHRS and CDR2 YFSETQ. The CDR3 coding sequence is TGCGCCAGCAGCTTGGATGTGGAATGGCCCCTCCACTTT. Protein: CASSLDVEWPLHF. Variable domain in full (rest from reference TRBV5-1 and TRBJ1-6): KAGVTQTPRYLIKTRGQQVTLSCSPISGHRSVSWYQQTPGQGLQFLFEYFSETQRNKGNFPGRFSGRQFSNSRSEMNVSTLELGDSALYLCASSLDVEWPLHFGNGTRLTVT.

This clonotype was picked up a small number of times. The rearrangement links TRBV29-1 to TRBJ2-1, with no clear D. Germline CDR1 SQVTM, CDR2 ANQGSEA. This CDR3 spans 13 amino acids. The V end lost 7 bases, the J end lost 2 bases, and 12 bases lay between the germline ends. For the CDR3, the DNA is TGCAGCGCAAACTCCGAGCCCTACAATGAGCAGTTCTTC. Amino acids: CSANSEPYNEQFF.

This clonotype was observed a handful of times. The chain is built from TRBV6-1 and TRBJ2-2, with 10 bases fitting TRBD2. Germline CDR1 reads MNHNS; CDR2 reads SASEGT. The CDR3 covers 16 residues. The junction had 6 bases not matched to a gene; V was cut back by 6 bases and J by 2 bases. The CDR3 coding sequence is TGTGCCAGCAGGAGGGGGACTAGCGTCAACACCGGGGAGCTGTTTTTT. Translated, it gives CASRRGTSVNTGELFF.

Of note for this clonotype: Possible read error: a much larger clone is one base away. The rearrangement joins TRBV5-6 to TRBJ2-1; D unclear. There are 15 residues in the CDR3. Trimming cost V 2 bases and J 7 bases, with 16 bases left between them. Germline-derived CDR1 and CDR2 are SGHDT and YYEEEE. The CDR3 sequence is CASSFATRDDNEQFF. CDR3 DNA sequence: TGTGCCAGCAGCTTTGCGACAAGGGATGATAATGAGCAGTTCTTC.

A few counts support this clonotype. The rearrangement joins TRBV7-9 to TRBJ1-2, with 11 positions matching TRBD1. V lost 5 bases to trimming and J lost 8 bases; unmatched junction nucleotides: 16. Germline loops: CDR1 SEHNR, CDR2 FQNEAQ (reference sequence). CDR3 size: 17 residues. The DNA of the CDR3 is TGTGCCAGCAGCCCCCCGGTCGGGACAGGGGGATGGGAAGGCTACACCTTC. It is translated as CASSPPVGTGGWEGYTF.

This clonotype was counted many times. The genes are TRBV28 and TRBJ2-3; TRBD1 matches at 7 bases. The CDR3 has 16 amino acids. CDR1 is MDHEN, CDR2 SYDVKM, per germline. The V and J ends lost 5 bases and 8 bases, in that order; junction bases with no gene match: 16. For the CDR3, the DNA is TGTGCCAGCAGTACTAGGGGGCGGAACCCCCCGGGTACGCAGTATTTT. Protein product: CASSTRGRNPPGTQYF.

In its sample, this clonotype was seen many times. V usage is TRBV7-2 and J usage is TRBJ2-7; D might be TRBD2 (5 bases). Trimming took off 0 bases at V and 7 bases at J, with 10 bases between the two ends. From germline, CDR1 is SGHTA and CDR2 FQGNSA. This CDR3 comprises 13 residues. CDR3 DNA: TGTGCCAGCAGCTTAGCTCTAGCTCAAGAGCAGTACTTC. This gives the protein CASSLALAQEQYF.

This clonotype was seen a single time. V is TRBV27 and J is TRBJ2-5; D tentatively reads TRBD1 or TRBD2 (5 bases each). The germline V and J ends were trimmed by 2 bases and 5 bases, with 9 bases remaining between them. The CDR3 spans 13 residues. Germline CDR1 reads MNHEY; CDR2 reads SMNVEV (reference sequence). The CDR3 sequence is CASSLIGTETQYF. The CDR3 DNA sequence: TGTGCCAGCAGTTTAATTGGGACGGAGACCCAGTACTTC.

This clonotype was seen many times. The V and J genes are TRBV28 and TRBJ1-4, with a possible D match to TRBD1 (5 bases). The CDR3 consists of 16 residues. Germline CDR1 MDHEN, CDR2 SYDVKM. V shed 3 bases and J shed 4 bases, with 15 bases lying between them. This chain's CDR3 is CASSFSSSGLNEKLFF. The CDR3 DNA reads as TGTGCCAGCAGTTTCTCTTCCTCGGGGCTTAATGAAAAACTGTTTTTT.

This clonotype occurred many times. V usage is TRBV30 and J usage is TRBJ1-2, with TRBD1 as a possible D gene (6 bases). Germline V gene lookup returns CDR1 GTSNPN and CDR2 SVGIG (reference sequence). The V end lost 1 base, the J end lost 5 bases, and 11 bases lay between the germline ends. The CDR3 has 13 amino acids. CDR3 DNA sequence: TGTGCCTGGAGTGGGGGGGCTGAATATGGCTACACCTTC. It is translated as CAWSGGAEYGYTF.

This clonotype was counted a few times. A read error is possible here, since a much larger clone lies one base away. The V gene is TRBV6-2 or TRBV6-3, the J gene TRBJ1-2, with a weak D call TRBD1 (6 bases). There are 15 residues in the CDR3. V lost 6 bases and J lost 7, with 21 bases in between. Germline loops: CDR1 MNHEY, CDR2 SVGEGT. CDR3 protein: CASRARGGVDCGYTF. The CDR3 DNA reads as TGTGCCAGCAGAGCCCGCGGGGGCGTCGACTGTGGCTACACCTTC.

With regard to this clonotype: A read error may explain this, as a much larger clone is one base away. In this CDR3 the conserved last residue, phenylalanine or tryptophan, is missing, so a read error is likely. The V and J genes are TRBV27 and TRBJ2-7; 10 bases agree with TRBD1. Germline trimming cut 4 bases from V and 2 bases from J; bases unmatched to any gene: 8. The germline CDR1 and CDR2 sequences are MNHEY and SMNVEV (reference sequence). The CDR3 has 16 residues. CDR3 sequence reads: CASSSGQGTVAYEQYL. The CDR3 nucleotides are TGTGCCAGCAGTTCGGGACAGGGGACGGTTGCCTACGAGCAGTACCTC.